This T cell receptor (beta chain) originates from a study of blood T cell repertoires in COVID-19. Study context: In each case, the material was cDNA or gDNA derived from T cells, B-cell-depleted T cells, or PBMCs.

Trimming cost V 5 bases and J 4 bases, with 11 bases left between them. Germline V gives CDR1 SGHAT, CDR2 FQNNGV. The CDR3 contains 14 residues. Per the study methods: Estimation of nucleated cell counts relied on the amplification of reference gene primers. Sequencing was performed with immunoSEQ multiplex PCR; in TCRdb, only in-frame clones are kept and a portion is missing. That table furnishes V, J and clone size, whereas the DNA furnished D and trimming. Among over 250,000 clones listed, approximately 90% were seen once. Among Cohort 3 donors, those recovered had two negative PCRs, clearance, or symptom resolution.

The sequenced material came from PBMCs or T cells enriched from blood (not recorded which). The genes are TRBV11-2 and TRBJ2-2; D is unresolved. The TCR comes from a woman aged 25 to 39 who had recovered from COVID-19. The CDR3 here is CASSLSGRTGELFF. DNA for the CDR3: TGTGCCAGCAGCCTCTCAGGCCGCACCGGGGAGCTGTTTTTT.